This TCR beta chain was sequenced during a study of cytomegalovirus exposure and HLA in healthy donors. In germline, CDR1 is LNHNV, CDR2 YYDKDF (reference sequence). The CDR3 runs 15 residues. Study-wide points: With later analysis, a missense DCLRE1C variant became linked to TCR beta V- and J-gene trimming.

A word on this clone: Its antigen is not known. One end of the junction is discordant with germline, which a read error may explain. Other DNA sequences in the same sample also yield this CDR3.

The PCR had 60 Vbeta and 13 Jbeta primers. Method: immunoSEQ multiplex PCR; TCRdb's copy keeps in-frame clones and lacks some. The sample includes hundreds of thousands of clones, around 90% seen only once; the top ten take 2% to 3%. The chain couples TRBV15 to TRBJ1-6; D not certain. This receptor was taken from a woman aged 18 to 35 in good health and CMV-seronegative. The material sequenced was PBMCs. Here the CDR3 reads CATSRDRGINSPLHF. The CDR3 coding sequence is TGTGCCACCAGCAGAGATAGAGGGATTAATTCCCCCCTCCACTTT.